These 19 T cell receptor beta chains originate from one sample sequenced in a study of blood T cell repertoires in COVID-19 (dated by TCRdb to the early 2020s). The library was obtained by the immunoSEQ multiplex PCR assay. TCRdb limited this immuneACCESS table to in-frame rearrangements with V and J called. A share of clones is missing; checked studies link under half to unresolved V genes, and the rest is unexplained. In all, the sample holds 250,000 to 300,000 clones, and 88% of those were seen once. The ten largest clones take up 0.99% of the sample. The sequencing sample was made of peripheral blood. These receptors originate from a woman aged 40 to 55 who had recovered from COVID-19.

V gene TRBV16 combines with J gene TRBJ1-1; D not certain. The CDR3 length is 13 residues. Germline V gives CDR1 KGHSY, CDR2 FQNENV. The V and J ends lost 2 bases and 7 bases respectively, with 11 bases between them. CDR3 in DNA: TGTGCCAGCAGCCAAACCGGACGGGGTGAAGCTTTCTTT. Protein product: CASSQTGRGEAFF.

This clone is a singleton in its sample. The genes are TRBV21-1 and TRBJ2-1; the DNA was not compared with TRBD2, the D call given in the table. TRBV21-1 is designated a pseudogene. The CDR3 has 19 residues. The CDR3 sequence: CASSKLALAGWPGHNEQFF. CDR3 coding DNA: TGTGCCAGCAGCAAATTGGCGCTAGCGGGATGGCCGGGACACAATGAGCAGTTCTTC.

The rearrangement uses TRBV19 and TRBJ2-1, with 9 bases lining up with TRBD1. CDR1 is LNHDA, CDR2 SQIVND, per germline (reference sequence). The ends lost 3 bases at V and 7 bases at J; junction bases unmatched: 4. The CDR3 sequence is 14 residues long. CDR3: CASSMADRGNEQFF. The DNA of the CDR3 is TGTGCCAGTAGTATGGCGGACAGGGGTAATGAGCAGTTCTTC.

The chain couples TRBV30 to TRBJ1-6; D possibly corresponds to TRBD1 (6 bases). Trimming removed 1 base from V and 6 bases from J, with 10 bases in between. The CDR3 length is 14 residues. CDR1 and CDR2 (germline): GTSNPN, SVGIG (reference sequence). The CDR3 sequence is CAWSAGQFNSPLHF. Here the CDR3 DNA reads TGTGCCTGGAGTGCCGGACAGTTTAATTCACCCCTCCACTTT.

V is TRBV28 and J is TRBJ1-2, with 11 bases identical to TRBD1. The CDR3 length is 16 residues. Trimming cost V 6 bases and J 8 bases; bases outside gene matches: 14. Germline V gene sequence: CDR1 MDHEN, CDR2 SYDVKM. CDR3 coding DNA: TGTGCCAGCAGCCCGGAGGGACAGGGGGACCGGAAGGGCTACACCTTC. Protein sequence: CASSPEGQGDRKGYTF.

This chain connects TRBV11-2 to TRBJ1-1; 7 positions match TRBD1. The trim removed 7 bases at V and 4 bases at J, leaving 9 bases unmatched. The CDR3 runs to 14 residues. Looked up from germline, CDR1 is SGHAT and CDR2 is FQNNGV. The CDR3: CASTLTGRITEAFF. The CDR3 DNA reads as TGTGCCAGCACCCTGACAGGGAGGATCACTGAAGCTTTCTTT.

This chain uses TRBV6-5 with TRBJ2-1, with 9 bases identical to TRBD2. The CDR3 is 16 amino acids. The V and J ends lost 2 bases and 5 bases, in that order; junction bases with no gene match: 7. Germline V gives CDR1 MNHEY, CDR2 SVGAGI. The CDR3 here is CASSYTTSGRNNEQFF. The CDR3 DNA reads as TGTGCCAGCAGTTACACGACTAGCGGACGAAACAATGAGCAGTTCTTC.

This chain connects TRBV5-1 to TRBJ1-3, with a weak D call TRBD1 (5 bases). Deletions cut 4 bases from V and 2 bases from J, with 10 bases between. Germline values: CDR1 SGHRS, CDR2 YFSETQ. The CDR3 contains 14 residues. CDR3 nucleotides: TGCGCCAGCAGCCCAAACAGGCCTGGAAACACCATATATTTT. It encodes CASSPNRPGNTIYF.

The chain couples TRBV6-1 to TRBJ2-3; 7 nucleotides match TRBD2. The CDR3 length is 17 residues. Germline trimming cut 1 base from V and 4 bases from J; bases unmatched to any gene: 11. CDR1 is MNHNS, CDR2 SASEGT, per germline. CDR3 in amino acids: CASSEGLGRERADTQYF. In nucleotides, the CDR3 is TGTGCCAGCAGTGAAGGTTTGGGGCGGGAGAGGGCAGATACGCAGTATTTT.

The chain links TRBV7-9 to TRBJ1-2; D is possibly TRBD1 (5 bases). V lost 5 bases to trimming and J lost 0 bases, with 16 bases between them. CDR1 SEHNR and CDR2 FQNEAQ come from the germline V gene (reference sequence). CDR3 length equals 16 residues. CDR3 coding DNA: TGTGCCAGCAGCCCGATACCACAAGGGGCTAACTATGGCTACACCTTC. This gives the protein CASSPIPQGANYGYTF.

This clone was seen a handful of times. V gene TRBV6-4 combines with J gene TRBJ2-1; 9 bases are shared with TRBD2. CDR1 and CDR2 (germline): MRHNA, SNTAGT. V shed 6 bases and J 5 bases; nucleotides not matched to a gene: 2. The CDR3 extends over 13 amino acids. CDR3 sequence: CASRTSGDNEQFF. The CDR3 nucleotides are TGTGCCAGCAGGACTAGCGGAGACAATGAGCAGTTCTTC.

The V and J genes are TRBV5-4 and TRBJ2-1, with D possibly matching TRBD2 (6 bases). This CDR3 has 16 residues. V lost 4 bases and J 12 bases, leaving 26 bases between the germline ends. Germline loops: CDR1 SGHNT, CDR2 YYREEE (reference sequence). The CDR3 loop is CASSPDLGGPPVGQFF. Here the CDR3 DNA reads TGTGCCAGCAGCCCCGACCTGGGGGGACCACCAGTCGGGCAGTTCTTC.

The V and J genes are TRBV20-1 and TRBJ2-3; no clear D. The V gene's germline CDR1 is DFQATT and CDR2 SNEGSKA (reference sequence). CDR3 length: 15 residues. Trimming stripped 3 bases from V and 4 bases from J, with 17 bases between. DNA for the CDR3: TGCAGTGCTAGTGGCGGTACCCATTTCCCAGATACGCAGTATTTT. It yields the protein CSASGGTHFPDTQYF.

V usage is TRBV7-9 and J usage is TRBJ2-2, with D maybe TRBD1 (6 bases). Germline values: CDR1 SEHNR, CDR2 FQNEAQ (reference sequence). The CDR3 has 16 residues. Trimming stripped 1 base from V and 6 bases from J, with 15 bases between. The CDR3 loop is CASSLVPGASPGELFF. CDR3 DNA sequence: TGTGCCAGCAGCTTAGTCCCAGGGGCTTCGCCCGGGGAGCTGTTTTTT.

This clone was seen just once. The rearrangement joins TRBV2 to TRBJ2-1; 11 positions agree with TRBD2. The CDR3 covers 15 residues. The germline V gene encodes CDR1 SNHLY and CDR2 FYNNEI. The V and J ends lost 8 bases and 6 bases, in that order; junction bases with no gene match: 9. The CDR3: CASHQLAGGGNEQFF. DNA for the CDR3: TGTGCCAGCCACCAGTTAGCGGGGGGGGGCAATGAGCAGTTCTTC.

The chain combines TRBV27 with TRBJ1-1, with D unclear. Germline V gene sequence: CDR1 MNHEY, CDR2 SMNVEV (reference sequence). Trimming cost V 6 bases and J 5 bases, with 19 bases left between them. The CDR3 totals 15 residues. As DNA, the CDR3 is TGTGCCAGCAGACCCCTTCGGGTTTCGAGGACTGAAGCTTTCTTT. This sequence encodes CASRPLRVSRTEAFF.

The CDR3 DNA is TGTGCCAGCAGCCCGGGAGGGCAGGCCTTGCGTGGCTACACCTTC. Translating it yields CASSPGGQALRGYTF. The V call is TRBV7-3, the J call TRBJ1-2; D is undetermined. CDR1 SGHTA and CDR2 FQGTGA come from the germline V gene. The V gene lost 5 bases and the J gene lost 7 bases, with 20 bases spanning the gap. CDR3 size: 15 residues. Using reference TRBV7-3 and TRBJ1-2 for the parts outside the CDR3, the full variable domain is GAGVSQTPSNKVTEKGKYVELRCDPISGHTALYWYRQSLGQGPEFLIYFQGTGAADDSGLPNDRFFAVRPEGSVSTLKIQRTERGDSAVYLCASSPGGQALRGYTFGSGTRLTVV.

J is TRBJ2-5 and V is TRBV12-3 or TRBV12-4; 11 nucleotides align to TRBD2. The V segment lost 7 bases and the J segment 5 bases; nucleotides outside the gene matches: 3. CDR3 length: 13 residues. The CDR3 sequence: CASTLAGGETQYF. The CDR3 region has the DNA TGTGCCAGCACCTTAGCGGGAGGGGAGACCCAGTACTTC.

CDR3 in DNA: TGTGCCAGCAGTTCTCGGGACAGAGGGATCAACGAGCAGTACGTC. Protein sequence: CASSSRDRGINEQYV. V and J are TRBV6-2 or TRBV6-3 and TRBJ2-7, with 7 bases identical to TRBD1. The CDR3 runs 15 residues. V was clipped by 4 bases and J by 5 bases; unmatched bases: 11. CDR1 and CDR2 from the germline V gene are MNHEY and SVGEGT.